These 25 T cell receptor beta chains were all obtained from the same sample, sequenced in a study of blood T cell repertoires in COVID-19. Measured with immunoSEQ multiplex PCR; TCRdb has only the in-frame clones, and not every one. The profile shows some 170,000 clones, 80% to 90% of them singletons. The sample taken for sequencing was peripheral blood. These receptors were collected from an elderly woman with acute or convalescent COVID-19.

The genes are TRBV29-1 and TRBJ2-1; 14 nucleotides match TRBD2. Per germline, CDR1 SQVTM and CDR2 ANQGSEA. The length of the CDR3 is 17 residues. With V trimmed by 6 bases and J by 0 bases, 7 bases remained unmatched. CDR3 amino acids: CSVGTSGRLSSYNEQFF. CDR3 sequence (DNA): TGCAGCGTAGGGACTAGCGGGAGACTGAGCTCCTACAATGAGCAGTTCTTC.

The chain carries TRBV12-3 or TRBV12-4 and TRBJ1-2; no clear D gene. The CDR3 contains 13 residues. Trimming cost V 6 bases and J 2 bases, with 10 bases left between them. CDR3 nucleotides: TGTGCCAGCAGCCAAACAGAAAACTATGGCTACACCTTC. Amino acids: CASSQTENYGYTF.

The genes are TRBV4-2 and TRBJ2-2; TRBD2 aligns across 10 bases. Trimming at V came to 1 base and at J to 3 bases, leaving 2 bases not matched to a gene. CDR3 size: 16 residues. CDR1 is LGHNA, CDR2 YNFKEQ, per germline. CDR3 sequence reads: CASSQGAGGDTGELFF. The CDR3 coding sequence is TGTGCCAGCAGCCAAGGAGCGGGGGGGGACACCGGGGAGCTGTTTTTT.

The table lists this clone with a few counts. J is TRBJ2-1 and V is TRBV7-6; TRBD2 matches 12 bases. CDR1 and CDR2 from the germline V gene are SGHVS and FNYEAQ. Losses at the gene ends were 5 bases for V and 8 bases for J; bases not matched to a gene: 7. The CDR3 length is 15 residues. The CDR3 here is CASSNPGLAGDEQFF. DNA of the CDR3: TGTGCCAGCAGCAACCCGGGACTAGCGGGTGATGAGCAGTTCTTC.

The CDR3 bases are TGTGCCAGCAGCTCAGTTCGACTAGCGGGACACAATGAGCAGTTCTTC. This gives the protein CASSSVRLAGHNEQFF. The chain carries TRBV11-2 and TRBJ2-1, with 11 bases that match TRBD2. Germline CDR1 reads SGHAT; CDR2 reads FQNNGV. Losses at the gene ends were 4 bases for V and 5 bases for J; bases not matched to a gene: 7. This CDR3 comprises 16 residues.

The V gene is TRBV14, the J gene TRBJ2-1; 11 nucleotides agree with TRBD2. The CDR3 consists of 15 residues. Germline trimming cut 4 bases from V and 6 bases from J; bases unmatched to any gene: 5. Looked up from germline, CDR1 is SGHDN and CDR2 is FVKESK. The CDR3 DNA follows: TGTGCCAGCAGCCGTCAGACTAGCGGGATCAATGAGCAGTTCTTC. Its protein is CASSRQTSGINEQFF. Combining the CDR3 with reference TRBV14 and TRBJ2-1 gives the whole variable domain EAGVTQFPSHSVIEKGQTVTLRCDPISGHDNLYWYRRVMGKEIKFLLHFVKESKQDESGMPNNRFLAERTGGTYSTLKVQPAELEDSGVYFCASSRQTSGINEQFFGPGTRLTVL.

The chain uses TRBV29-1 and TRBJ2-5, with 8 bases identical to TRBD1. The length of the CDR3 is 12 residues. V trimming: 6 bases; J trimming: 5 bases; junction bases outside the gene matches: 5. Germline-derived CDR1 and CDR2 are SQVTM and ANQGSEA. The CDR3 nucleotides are TGCAGCGTCGGACAGGGCAAGGAGACCCAGTACTTC. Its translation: CSVGQGKETQYF. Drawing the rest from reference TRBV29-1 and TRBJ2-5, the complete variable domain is SAVISQKPSRDICQRGTSLTIQCQVDSQVTMMFWYRQQPGQSLTLIATANQGSEATYESGFVIDKFPISRPNLTFSTLTVSNMSPEDSSIYLCSVGQGKETQYFGPGTRLLVL.

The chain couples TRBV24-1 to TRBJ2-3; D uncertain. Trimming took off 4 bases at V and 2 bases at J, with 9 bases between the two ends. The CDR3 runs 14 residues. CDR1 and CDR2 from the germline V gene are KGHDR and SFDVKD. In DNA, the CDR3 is TGTGCCACCAGTGAACCGGTGGTCACAGATACGCAGTATTTT. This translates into CATSEPVVTDTQYF.

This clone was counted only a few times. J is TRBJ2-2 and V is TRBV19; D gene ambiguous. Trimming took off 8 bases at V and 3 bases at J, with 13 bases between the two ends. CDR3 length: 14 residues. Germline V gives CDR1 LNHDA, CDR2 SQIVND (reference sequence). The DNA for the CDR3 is TGTGCCAGTGGATCCGTAGCTTACACCGGGGAGCTGTTTTTT. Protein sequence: CASGSVAYTGELFF.

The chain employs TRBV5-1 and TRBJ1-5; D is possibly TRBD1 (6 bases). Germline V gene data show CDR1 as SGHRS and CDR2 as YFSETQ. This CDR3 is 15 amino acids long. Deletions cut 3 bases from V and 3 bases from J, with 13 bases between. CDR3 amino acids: CASSSFSGANQPQHF. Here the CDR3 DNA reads TGCGCCAGCAGCTCCTTTTCAGGGGCCAATCAGCCCCAGCATTTT.

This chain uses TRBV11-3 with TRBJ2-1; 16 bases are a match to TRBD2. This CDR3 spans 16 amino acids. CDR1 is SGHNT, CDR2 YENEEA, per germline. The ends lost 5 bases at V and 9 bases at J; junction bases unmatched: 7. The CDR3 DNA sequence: TGTGCCAGCAGCCCGGGGACTAGCGGGGGGGTAGGTGAGCAGTTCTTC. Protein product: CASSPGTSGGVGEQFF.

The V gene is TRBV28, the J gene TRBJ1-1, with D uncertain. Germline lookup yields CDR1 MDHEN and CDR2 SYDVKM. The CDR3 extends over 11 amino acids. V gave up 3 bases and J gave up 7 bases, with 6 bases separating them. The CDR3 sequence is CASSFTNEAFF. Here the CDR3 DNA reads TGTGCCAGCAGTTTCACAAATGAAGCTTTCTTT.

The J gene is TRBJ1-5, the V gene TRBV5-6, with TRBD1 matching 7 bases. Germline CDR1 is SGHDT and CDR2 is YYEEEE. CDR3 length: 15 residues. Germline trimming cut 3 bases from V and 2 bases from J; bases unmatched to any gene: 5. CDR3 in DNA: TGTGCCAGCAGCTATACTACAGGGGGCAATCAGCCCCAGCATTTT. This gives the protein CASSYTTGGNQPQHF.

CDR3 bases: TGTGCCAGCAGCTTAGCGTGGAGGGCGCGTGATACGCAGTATTTT. Amino acids: CASSLAWRARDTQYF. The chain combines TRBV7-9 with TRBJ2-3; D may be TRBD2 (6 bases). Germline CDR1 SEHNR, CDR2 FQNEAQ (reference sequence). The CDR3 has 15 residues. V lost 0 bases to trimming and J lost 6 bases, with 13 bases between them.

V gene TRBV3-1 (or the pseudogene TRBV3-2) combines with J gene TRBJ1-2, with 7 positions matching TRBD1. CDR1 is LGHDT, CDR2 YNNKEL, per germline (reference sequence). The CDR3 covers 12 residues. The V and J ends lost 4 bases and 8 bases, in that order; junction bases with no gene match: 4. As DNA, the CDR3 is TGTGCCAGCAGCCCAGGGGGTTTCGGCTACACCTTC. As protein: CASSPGGFGYTF.

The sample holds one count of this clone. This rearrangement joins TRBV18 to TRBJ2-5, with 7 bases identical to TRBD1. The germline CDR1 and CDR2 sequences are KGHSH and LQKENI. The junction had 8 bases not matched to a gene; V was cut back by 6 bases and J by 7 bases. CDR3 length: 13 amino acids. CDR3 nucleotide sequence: TGTGCCAGCTCGGGAGACAGGGTCGTGACCCAGTACTTC. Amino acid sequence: CASSGDRVVTQYF.

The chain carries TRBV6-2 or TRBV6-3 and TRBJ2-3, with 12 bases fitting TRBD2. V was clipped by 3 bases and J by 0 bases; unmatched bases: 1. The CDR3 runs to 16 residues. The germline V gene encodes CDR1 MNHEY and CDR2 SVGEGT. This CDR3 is CASSYGLAGSTDTQYF. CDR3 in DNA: TGTGCCAGCAGTTATGGACTAGCGGGAAGCACAGATACGCAGTATTTT.

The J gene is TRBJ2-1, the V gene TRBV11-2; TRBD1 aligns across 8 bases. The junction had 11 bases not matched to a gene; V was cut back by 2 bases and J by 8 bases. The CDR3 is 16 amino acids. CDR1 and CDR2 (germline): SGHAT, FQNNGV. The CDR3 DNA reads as TGTGCCAGCAGCTTATTGGGCCAGGGGGCGAGGTATGAGCAGTTCTTC. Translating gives CASSLLGQGARYEQFF. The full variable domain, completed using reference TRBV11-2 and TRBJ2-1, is EAGVAQSPRYKIIEKRQSVAFWCNPISGHATLYWYQQILGQGPKLLIQFQNNGVVDDSQLPKDRFSAERLKGVDSTLKIQPAKLEDSAVYLCASSLLGQGARYEQFFGPGTRLTVL.

Here the CDR3 reads CASSQQSASSYEQYF. CDR3 nucleotide sequence: TGCGCCAGCAGCCAACAATCAGCTAGCTCCTACGAGCAGTACTTC. The chain joins TRBV4-1 to TRBJ2-7; D ambiguous. The V end was cut by 2 bases, the J end by 0 bases, with 11 bases between. This CDR3 has 15 residues. Germline V gene sequence: CDR1 MGHRA, CDR2 YSYEKL.

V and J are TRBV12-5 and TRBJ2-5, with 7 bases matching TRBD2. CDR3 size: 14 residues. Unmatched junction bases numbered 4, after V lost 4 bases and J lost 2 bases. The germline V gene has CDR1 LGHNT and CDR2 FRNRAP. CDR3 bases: TGTGCTAGTGGTTGGGGGGGAGGGCAAGAGACCCAGTACTTC. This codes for CASGWGGGQETQYF. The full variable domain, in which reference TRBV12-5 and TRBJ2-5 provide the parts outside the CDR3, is DARVTQTPRHKVTEMGQEVTMRCQPILGHNTVFWYRQTMMQGLELLAYFRNRAPLDDSGMPKDRFSAEMPDATLATLKIQPSEPRDSAVYFCASGWGGGQETQYFGPGTRLLVL.

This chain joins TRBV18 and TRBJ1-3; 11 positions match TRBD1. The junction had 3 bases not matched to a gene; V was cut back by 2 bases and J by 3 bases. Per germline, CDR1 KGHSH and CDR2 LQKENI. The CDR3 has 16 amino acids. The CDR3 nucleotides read TGTGCCAGCTCACCAGGACAGGGGGCTATTGGAAACACCATATATTTT. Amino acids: CASSPGQGAIGNTIYF.

This chain's CDR3 is CASSQGAQRGAEETQYF. Here the CDR3 DNA reads TGTGCCAGCAGCCAAGGGGCTCAGCGGGGGGCGGAAGAGACCCAGTACTTC. The chain has TRBV4-2 and TRBJ2-5, with 9 nucleotides matching TRBD2. CDR1 LGHNA and CDR2 YNFKEQ come from the germline V gene. V was clipped by 1 base and J by 3 bases; unmatched bases: 9. This CDR3 has 17 residues.

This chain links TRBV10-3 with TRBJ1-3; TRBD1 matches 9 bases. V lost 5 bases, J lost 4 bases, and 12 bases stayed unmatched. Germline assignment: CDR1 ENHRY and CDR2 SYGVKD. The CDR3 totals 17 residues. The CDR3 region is CAISPDRGMSTGNTIYF. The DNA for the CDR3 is TGTGCCATCAGTCCGGACAGGGGTATGAGTACGGGAAACACCATATATTTT.

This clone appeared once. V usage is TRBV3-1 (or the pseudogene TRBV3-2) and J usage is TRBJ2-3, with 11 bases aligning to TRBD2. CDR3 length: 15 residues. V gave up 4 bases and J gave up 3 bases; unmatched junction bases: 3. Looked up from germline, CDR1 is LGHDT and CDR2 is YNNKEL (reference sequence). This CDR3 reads CASSPGTSGTDTQYF. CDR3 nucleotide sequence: TGTGCCAGCAGCCCCGGGACTAGCGGAACAGATACGCAGTATTTT.

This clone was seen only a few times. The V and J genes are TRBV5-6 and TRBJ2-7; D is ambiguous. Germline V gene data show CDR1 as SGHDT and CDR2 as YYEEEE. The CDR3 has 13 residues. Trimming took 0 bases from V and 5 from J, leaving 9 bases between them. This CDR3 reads CASSLAVRDEQYF. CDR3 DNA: TGTGCCAGCAGCTTGGCCGTCCGGGACGAGCAGTACTTC.